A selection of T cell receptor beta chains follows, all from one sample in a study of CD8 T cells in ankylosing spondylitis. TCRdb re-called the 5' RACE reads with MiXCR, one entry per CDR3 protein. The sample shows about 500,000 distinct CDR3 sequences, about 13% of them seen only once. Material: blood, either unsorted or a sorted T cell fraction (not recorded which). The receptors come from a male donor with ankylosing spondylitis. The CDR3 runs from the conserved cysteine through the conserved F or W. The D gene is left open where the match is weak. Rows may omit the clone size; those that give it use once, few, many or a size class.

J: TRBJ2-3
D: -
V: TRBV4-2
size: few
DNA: TGTGCCAGCAGCCCCGGGGTAGCGGAGAGGGCAGATACGCAGTATTTT
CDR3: CASSPGVAERADTQYF

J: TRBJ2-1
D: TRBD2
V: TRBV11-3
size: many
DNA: TGTGCCAGCAGCTCCGAGCGGGAGCTTGACAATGAGCAGTTCTTC
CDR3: CASSSERELDNEQFF

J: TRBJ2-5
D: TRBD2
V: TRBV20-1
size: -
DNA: TGCAGTGCCGGTAGCGGGAGGGCCACTTCAGAGACCCAGTACTTC
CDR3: CSAGSGRATSETQYF

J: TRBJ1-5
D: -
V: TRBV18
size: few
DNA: TGTGCCAGCTCACCAGGGGGGACGGATAGCAATCAGCCCCAGCATTTT
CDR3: CASSPGGTDSNQPQHF

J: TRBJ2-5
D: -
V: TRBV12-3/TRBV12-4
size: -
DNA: TGTGCCAGCAGTTTCGGCCGCCGGGAGACCCAGTACTTC
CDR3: CASSFGRRETQYF

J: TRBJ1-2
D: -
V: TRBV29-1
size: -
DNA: TGCAGCGTAGAAGGGGGGCGATCTGATGGCTACACCTTC
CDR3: CSVEGGRSDGYTF

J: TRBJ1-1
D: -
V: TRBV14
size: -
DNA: TGTGCCAGCAGCGGGTTGGGGGGGAACACTGAAGCTTTCTTT
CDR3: CASSGLGGNTEAFF

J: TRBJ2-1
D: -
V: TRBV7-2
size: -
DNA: TGTGCCAGCAGCTCCCCCGGCCCCGGTGAGCAGTTCTTC
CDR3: CASSSPGPGEQFF

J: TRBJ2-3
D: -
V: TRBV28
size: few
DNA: TGTGCCAGCAGTTTATCCGGCAGGGGTCTGGGGGCCACAGATACGCAGTATTTT
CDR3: CASSLSGRGLGATDTQYF

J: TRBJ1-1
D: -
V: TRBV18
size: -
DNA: TGTGCCAGCTCATCCCTTGTGTCAGGGGCGCCTGAAGCTTTCTTT
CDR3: CASSSLVSGAPEAFF

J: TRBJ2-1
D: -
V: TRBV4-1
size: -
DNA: TGCGCCAGCAGCCAAGATGGGGGTCAACCCTCCTACAATGAGCAGTTCTTC
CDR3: CASSQDGGQPSYNEQFF

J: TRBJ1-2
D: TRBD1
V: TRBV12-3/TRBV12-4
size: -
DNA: TGTGCCAGCAGTTCGTGGGACAGGGGATATGGCTACACCTTC
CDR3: CASSSWDRGYGYTF

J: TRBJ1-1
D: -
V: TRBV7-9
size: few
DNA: TGTGCCAGCTTCCCCATGGGGACTGAAGCTTTCTTT
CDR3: CASFPMGTEAFF

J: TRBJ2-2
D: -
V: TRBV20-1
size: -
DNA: TGCAGTGCTACGGACCCGCGGACCGGGGAGCTGTTTTTT
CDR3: CSATDPRTGELFF

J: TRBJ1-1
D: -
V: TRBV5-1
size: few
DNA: TGCGCCAGCAGCTGGAAACCGGACGTGAACACTGAAGCTTTCTTT
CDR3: CASSWKPDVNTEAFF

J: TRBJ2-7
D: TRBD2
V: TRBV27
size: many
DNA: TGTGCCAGCAGCCGACGCGGGAGTGACGAGCAGTACTTC
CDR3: CASSRRGSDEQYF

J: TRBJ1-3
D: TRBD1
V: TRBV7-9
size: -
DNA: TGTGCCAGCAGCACACAGGGGTTTGGAAACACCATATATTTT
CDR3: CASSTQGFGNTIYF